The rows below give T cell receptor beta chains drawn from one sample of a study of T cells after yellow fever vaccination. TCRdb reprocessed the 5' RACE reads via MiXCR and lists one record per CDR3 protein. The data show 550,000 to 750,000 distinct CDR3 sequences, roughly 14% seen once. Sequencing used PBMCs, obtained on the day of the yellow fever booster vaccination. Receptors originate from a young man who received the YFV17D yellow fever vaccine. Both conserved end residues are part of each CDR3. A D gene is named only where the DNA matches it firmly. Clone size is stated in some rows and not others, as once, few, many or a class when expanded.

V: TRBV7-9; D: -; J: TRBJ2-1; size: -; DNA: TGTGCCAGCAACGAGGACAGATACAATGAGCAGTTCTTC; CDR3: CASNEDRYNEQFF
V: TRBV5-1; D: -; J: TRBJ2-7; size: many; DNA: TGCGCCAGCAGCTTGGATAACTACGAGCAGTACTTC; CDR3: CASSLDNYEQYF
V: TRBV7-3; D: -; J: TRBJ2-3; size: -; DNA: TGTGCCAGCAGACACCCTGGGGATACGCAGTATTTT; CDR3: CASRHPGDTQYF
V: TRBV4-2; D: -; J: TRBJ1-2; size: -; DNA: TGTGCCAGCAGCCAAGGGGACGACTACACCTTC; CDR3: CASSQGDDYTF
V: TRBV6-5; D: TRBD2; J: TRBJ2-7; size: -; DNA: TGTGCCAGCAGTTACTCGGCCCCCGGGACTATTCCCTACGAGCAGTACTTC; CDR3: CASSYSAPGTIPYEQYF
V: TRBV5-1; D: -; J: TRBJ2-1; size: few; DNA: TGCGCCAGCAGCTTTGGGGAGCCCTACAATGAGCAGTTCTTC; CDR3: CASSFGEPYNEQFF
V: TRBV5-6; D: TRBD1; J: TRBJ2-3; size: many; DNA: TGTGCCAGCAGCCCCGGGACAGCAGATACGCAGTATTTT; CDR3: CASSPGTADTQYF
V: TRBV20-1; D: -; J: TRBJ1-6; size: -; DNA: TGCAGTGCCGGACAACCAAATTCACCCCTCCACTTT; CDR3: CSAGQPNSPLHF
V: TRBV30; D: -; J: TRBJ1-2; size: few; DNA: TGTGCCTGGAGTGTATTCCGGGTCGACTATGGCTACACCTTC; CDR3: CAWSVFRVDYGYTF
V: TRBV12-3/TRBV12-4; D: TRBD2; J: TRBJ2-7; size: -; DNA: TGTGCCAGCAGTTTAGTAGTCGGTCTAGCGGGAGGCGATCTCTCCTACGAGCAGTACTTC; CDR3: CASSLVVGLAGGDLSYEQYF
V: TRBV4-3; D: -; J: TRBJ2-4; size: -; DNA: TGCGCCAGCAGCCCGGGACATACTGTAGCCAAAAACATTCAGTACTTC; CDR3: CASSPGHTVAKNIQYF
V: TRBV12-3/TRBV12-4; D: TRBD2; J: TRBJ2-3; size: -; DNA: TGTGCCAGCAGAGACGGTGGAGCGGGAATGGCAGATACGCAGTATTTT; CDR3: CASRDGGAGMADTQYF
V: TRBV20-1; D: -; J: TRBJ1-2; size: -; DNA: TGCAGTGCTCCGCAGGGCAACTATGGCTACACCTTC; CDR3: CSAPQGNYGYTF
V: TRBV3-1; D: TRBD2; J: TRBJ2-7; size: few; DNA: TGTGCCAGCAGCCCCCGGACTAGCGGGTACTACGAGCAGTACTTC; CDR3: CASSPRTSGYYEQYF
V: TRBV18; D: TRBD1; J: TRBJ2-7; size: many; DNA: TGTGCCAGCAGCCCCCGACAGGGAGCCTACGAGCAGTACTTC; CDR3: CASSPRQGAYEQYF
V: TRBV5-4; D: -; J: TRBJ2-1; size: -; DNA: TGTGCCAGCAGCCTACCCAGGGGATTGGGAACCCACAATGAGCAGTTCTTC; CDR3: CASSLPRGLGTHNEQFF
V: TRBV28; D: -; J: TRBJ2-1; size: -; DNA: TGTGCCAGCATGAAAAGTGTCCACACAGCCCTGGGCTCCTACAATGAGCAGTTCTTC; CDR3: CASMKSVHTALGSYNEQFF